The clone carrying this T cell receptor (beta chain) was counted only a few times. Individuals drawn from approximately 26 US areas were about 18 to 100 years old. Sequenced by immunoSEQ multiplex PCR; TCRdb stores in-frame clones only, minus some. This sample has under 200,000 clones, with roughly 80% found just once. These data are taken from a study of blood T cell repertoires in COVID-19. About the study: There were acute and convalescent COVID-19 samples, and they came from the United States, Italy and Spain.

Germline CDR1 and CDR2: SNHLY and FYNNEI. The CDR3 consists of 16 residues. The junction had 4 bases not matched to a gene; V was cut back by 0 bases and J by 5 bases. This chain joins TRBV2 and TRBJ2-2; 9 nucleotides agree with TRBD2. The TCR comes from a woman in her thirties or forties with acute COVID-19. The sample was PBMCs or T cells enriched from blood (not recorded which). This CDR3 is CASSEALSGRTGELFF. The CDR3 DNA sequence: TGTGCCAGCAGTGAAGCGCTAAGCGGGAGGACCGGGGAGCTGTTTTTT.